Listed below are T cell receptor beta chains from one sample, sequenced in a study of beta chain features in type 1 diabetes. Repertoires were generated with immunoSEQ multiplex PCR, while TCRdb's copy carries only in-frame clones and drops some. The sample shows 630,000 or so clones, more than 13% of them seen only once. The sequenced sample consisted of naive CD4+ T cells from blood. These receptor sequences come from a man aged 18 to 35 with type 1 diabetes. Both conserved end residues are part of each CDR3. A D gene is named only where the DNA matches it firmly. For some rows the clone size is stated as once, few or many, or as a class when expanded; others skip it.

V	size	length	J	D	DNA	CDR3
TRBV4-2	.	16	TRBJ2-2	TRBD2	TGTGCCAGCAGCCAAGAAGGGACTATTTACACCGGGGAGCTGTTTTTT	CASSQEGTIYTGELFF
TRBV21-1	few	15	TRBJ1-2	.	TGTGCCAGCAGCAAAGCCGCAGGGGAGAGGGATGGCTACACCTTC	CASSKAAGERDGYTF
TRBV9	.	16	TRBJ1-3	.	TGTGCCAGCAGCGTGGAAGCGCCATCCTCTGGAAACACCATATATTTT	CASSVEAPSSGNTIYF
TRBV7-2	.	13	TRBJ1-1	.	TGTGCCAGCAGCTTCGGCGGAGATACTGAAGCTTTCTTT	CASSFGGDTEAFF
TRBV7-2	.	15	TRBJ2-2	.	TGTGCCAGCAGCCCCGGACTACCGAACACCGGGGAGCTGTTTTTT	CASSPGLPNTGELFF
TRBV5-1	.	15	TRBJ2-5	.	TGCGCCAGCAGCTTGGCAGGGCACGATCCAGGGACCCAGTACTTC	CASSLAGHDPGTQYF
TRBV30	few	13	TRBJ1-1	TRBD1	TGTGCCTGGAAGGGACAGTTGAACACTGAAGCTTTCTTT	CAWKGQLNTEAFF
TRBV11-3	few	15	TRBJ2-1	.	TGTGCCAGCAGCTCGGACGGGGGCCGGTACAATGAGCAGTTCTTC	CASSSDGGRYNEQFF
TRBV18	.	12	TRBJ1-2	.	TGTGCCAGCTATCAGGAGAACTATGGCTACACCTTC	CASYQENYGYTF
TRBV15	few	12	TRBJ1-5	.	TGTGCCACCAGCAGAGACGAGAAGCCCCAGCATTTT	CATSRDEKPQHF
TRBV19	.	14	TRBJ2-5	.	TGTGCCAGTAGTGAACAGGGAACCCAAGAGACCCAGTACTTC	CASSEQGTQETQYF
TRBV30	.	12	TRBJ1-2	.	TGTGCCTGGAGTCGGGGGGACTATGGCTACACCTTC	CAWSRGDYGYTF
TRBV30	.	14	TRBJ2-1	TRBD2	TGTGCCTGGAGTGTAATAGCGGGGAGGAATGAGCAGTTCTTC	CAWSVIAGRNEQFF
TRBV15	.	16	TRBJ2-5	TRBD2	TGTGCCACCAGGACCGGACTAGCGGGGGGGCCAGAGACCCAGTACTTC	CATRTGLAGGPETQYF
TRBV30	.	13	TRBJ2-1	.	TGTGCCCTGCAGCGCAGGAGATCTGGTGAGCAGTTCTTC	CALQRRRSGEQFF